Sequencing of this TCR beta chain was carried out in a study of spatial heterogeneity in lung cancer. General study results and limits: Mutation counts in tumors were tracked by counts of expanded intratumoral alpha and beta TCRs. Ubiquitous and regional expanded TCR counts mirrored ubiquitous and regional nonsynonymous mutation counts, respectively.

Described time point: sample taken at primary tumor resection. Untreated early-stage non-small cell lung cancer patients, roughly 75 in total, were the donors. TCRdb used MiXCR to reprocess the 5' RACE reads, holding one entry per CDR3 protein. The sample contains approximately 9,700 distinct CDR3 sequences, 9.5% to 15% of which appear only once. This clonotype was recorded at least ten times. Antigen unknown. This beta chain lies outside the target of a library built for alpha chains; its clone size means little. The TCR originated in a male donor with early-stage non-small cell lung cancer. The source was lung tumor tissue, collected at surgery.

The CDR3 DNA reads as TGTGCCAGCAGTTACTCTCTAAAACACCGGGGGACAGATACGCAGTATTTT. It specifies CASSYSLKHRGTDTQYF. The chain joins TRBV6-2 or TRBV6-3 to TRBJ2-3, with a possible D match to TRBD2 (6 bases). The CDR3 extends over 17 amino acids. From germline, CDR1 is MNHEY and CDR2 SVGEGT. Trimming pared 0 bases from V and 3 bases from J, leaving 16 bases between.